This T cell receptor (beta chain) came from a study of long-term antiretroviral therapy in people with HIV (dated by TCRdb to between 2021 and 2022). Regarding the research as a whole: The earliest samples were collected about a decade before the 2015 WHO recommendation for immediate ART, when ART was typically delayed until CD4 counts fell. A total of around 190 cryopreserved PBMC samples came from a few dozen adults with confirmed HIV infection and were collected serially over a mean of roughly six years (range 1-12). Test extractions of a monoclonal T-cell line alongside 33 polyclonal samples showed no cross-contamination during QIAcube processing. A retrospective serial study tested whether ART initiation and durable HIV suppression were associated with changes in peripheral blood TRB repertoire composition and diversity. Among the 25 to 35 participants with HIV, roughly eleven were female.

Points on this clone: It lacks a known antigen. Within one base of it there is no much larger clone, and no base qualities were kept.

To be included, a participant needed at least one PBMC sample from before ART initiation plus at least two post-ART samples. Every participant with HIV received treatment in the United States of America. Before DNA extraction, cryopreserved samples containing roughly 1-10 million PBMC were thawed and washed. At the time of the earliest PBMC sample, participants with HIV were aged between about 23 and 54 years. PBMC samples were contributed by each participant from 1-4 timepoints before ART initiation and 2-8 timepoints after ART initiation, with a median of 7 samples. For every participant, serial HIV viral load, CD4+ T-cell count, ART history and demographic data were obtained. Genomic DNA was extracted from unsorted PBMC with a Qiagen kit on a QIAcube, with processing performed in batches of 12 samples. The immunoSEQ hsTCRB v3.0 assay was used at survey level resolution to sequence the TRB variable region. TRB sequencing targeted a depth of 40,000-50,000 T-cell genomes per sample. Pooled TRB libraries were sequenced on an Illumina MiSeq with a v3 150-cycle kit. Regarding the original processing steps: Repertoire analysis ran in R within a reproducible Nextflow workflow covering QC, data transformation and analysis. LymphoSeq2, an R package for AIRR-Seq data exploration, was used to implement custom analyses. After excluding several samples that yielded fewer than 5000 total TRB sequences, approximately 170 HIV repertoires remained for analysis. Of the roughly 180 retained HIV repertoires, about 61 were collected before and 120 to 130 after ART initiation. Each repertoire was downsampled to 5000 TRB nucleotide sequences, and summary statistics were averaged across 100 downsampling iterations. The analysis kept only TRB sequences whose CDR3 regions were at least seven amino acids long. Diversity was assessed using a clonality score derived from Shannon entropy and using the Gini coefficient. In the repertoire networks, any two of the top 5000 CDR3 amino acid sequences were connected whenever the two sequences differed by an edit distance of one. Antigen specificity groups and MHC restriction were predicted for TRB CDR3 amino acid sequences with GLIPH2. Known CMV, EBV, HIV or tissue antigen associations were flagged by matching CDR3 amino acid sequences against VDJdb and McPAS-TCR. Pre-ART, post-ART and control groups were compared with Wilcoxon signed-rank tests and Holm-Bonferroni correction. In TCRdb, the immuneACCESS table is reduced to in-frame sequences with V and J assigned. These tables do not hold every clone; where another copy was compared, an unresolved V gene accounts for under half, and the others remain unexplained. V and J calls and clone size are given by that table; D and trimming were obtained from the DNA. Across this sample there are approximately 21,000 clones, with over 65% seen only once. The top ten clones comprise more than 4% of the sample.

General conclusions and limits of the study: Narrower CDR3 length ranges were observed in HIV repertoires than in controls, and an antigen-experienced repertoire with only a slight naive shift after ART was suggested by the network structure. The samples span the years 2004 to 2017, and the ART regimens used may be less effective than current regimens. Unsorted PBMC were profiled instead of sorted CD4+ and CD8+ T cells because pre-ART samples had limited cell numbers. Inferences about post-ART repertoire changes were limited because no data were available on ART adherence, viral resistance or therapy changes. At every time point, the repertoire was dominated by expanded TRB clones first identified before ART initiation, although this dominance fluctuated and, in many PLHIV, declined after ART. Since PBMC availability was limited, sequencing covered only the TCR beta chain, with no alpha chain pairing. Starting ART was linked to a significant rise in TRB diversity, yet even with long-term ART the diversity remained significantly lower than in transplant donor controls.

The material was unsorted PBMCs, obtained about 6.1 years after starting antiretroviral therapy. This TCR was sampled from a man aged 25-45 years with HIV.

The DNA reads TGTGCCAGCAGTGACTCCGGTGGGGCCCCAGATACGCAGTATTTT. Its protein product is CASSDSGGAPDTQYF. This chain joins TRBV6-4 to TRBJ2-3; a tentative D match to TRBD1 spans 5 bases. The CDR3 covers 15 residues, taking in both the cysteine and the phenylalanine. The kept DNA is CDR3 alone, 45 bases in frame from the first base. V gives up 0 bases and J gives up 4 bases, and the segment between their germline ends measures 11 bases. CDR1 and CDR2, per the germline V gene, are MRHNA and SNTAGT.